The present TCR beta chain was sequenced within a study of T cell responses to AZD1222 COVID-19 vaccine (dated by TCRdb to the early 2020s). At the level of the whole study: AZD1222 recipients given second doses at about 4 weeks or at about 12 weeks were pooled, since spike-specific TCR depth and breadth were not found to differ between the two schedules. Enrollment into the trials was organized by age into subgroups of 18-55, 56-69 and 70-plus years, and those subgroups contained roughly 140, 27 and 60 TCR-sequenced participants, respectively. TCR sequencing was performed for 233 trial participants, of whom around 210 were given two doses of AZD1222 and about 25 were given two doses of MenACWY control vaccine. The paper's findings and limits, for the study overall: Reportedly, close to half of the unique spike-specific TCRs recognized epitopes lying outside the regions that are mutated in the B.1.351 and B.1.1.7 variants. Conclusions about previously exposed vaccinees are limited because only five to seven AZD1222 recipients were SARS-CoV-2 seropositive at baseline. Most participants were white British and females outnumbered males, and the authors suggested that clonal diversity may have been underestimated. Because no samples from the day 14 peak response were available, repertoires could be characterized only after the peak T cell response. CD4 TCRs associated with the vaccine covered the entire spike protein, and the dominant responses were in regions 160-218 and 743-854. In the small 56-69-year group, the increase in depth fell short of significance, most likely because of low power. After two AZD1222 doses, spike-specific TCR breadth and depth were significantly higher than at day 0 and than in MenACWY recipients.

In regard to this clone: Its antigen remains undetermined. One base away there is no much larger clone; base qualities are not given.

The germline V gene (reference sequence) yields MNHEY for CDR1 and SMNVEV for CDR2. The CDR3 covers 14 residues, taking in both the cysteine and the phenylalanine. Just CDR3 DNA is preserved here, 42 bases in frame from base 1. The junction shows trimming of 1 base on V and 2 bases on J, plus 8 bases between the germline ends. The CDR3 regions of human TCRbeta chains were analyzed by immunosequencing. In the paper's pipeline: TCRs in the repertoires were compared against a reference library of SARS-CoV-2-specific TCRs that had been generated with the MIRA antigen-specificity platform. Breadth was defined as the fraction of unique TCRs that were SARS-CoV-2-associated. Depth was defined as the fraction of total T cells that were SARS-CoV-2-associated. Using the MIRA data, every spike-specific TCR was mapped to the spike region that the TCR reacted to and assigned to either a CD4 or a CD8 class. Log10-transformed breadth and depth values were compared by one-way ANOVA with Sidak's multiple comparisons tests. The table was pulled from immuneACCESS by TCRdb, which kept in-frame rearrangements only. Such tables lose some clones; where checked, under half of the loss comes from unresolved V genes, and the rest has no known cause. The V and J calls and the clone size are those of that table, but D and trimming were determined from the DNA. The sample records 150,000 to 160,000 clones, approximately 90% of which are singletons. Clones ranked in the top ten supply about 1.7% of the sample.

Read against the paper, the sample's time point label means: baseline before first vaccination. Vaccinee samples were obtained from the UK trials COV001 and COV002, which included a single-blind randomized controlled phase 2/3 trial of AZD1222 (ChAdOx1 nCoV-19) in healthy adults. For TCRbeta chain sequencing, PBMC samples were collected from trial participants at day 0 and at day 28 after the second dose. The sequence joins TRBV27 to TRBJ1-1; the D gene cannot be named for sure. The material sequenced was peripheral blood, taken on day 0 of AZD1222 vaccination. The receptor was isolated from an adult in good health. In nucleotides, the sequence is TGTGCCAGCAGTTTATTGGCAGAAAACACTGAAGCTTTCTTT. This sequence encodes CASSLLAENTEAFF.